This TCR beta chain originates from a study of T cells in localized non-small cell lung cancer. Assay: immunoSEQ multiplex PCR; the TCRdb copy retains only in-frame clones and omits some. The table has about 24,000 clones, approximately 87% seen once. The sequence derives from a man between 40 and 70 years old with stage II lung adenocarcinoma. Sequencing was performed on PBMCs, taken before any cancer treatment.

Here the CDR3 reads CASSSGPSKDTEAFF. The CDR3 bases are TGTGCCAGTAGCTCAGGCCCCTCCAAAGACACTGAAGCTTTCTTT. The chain carries TRBV19 and TRBJ1-1; no clear D gene. Trimming pared 6 bases from V and 3 bases from J, leaving 17 bases between. CDR3 length: 15 residues. Germline V lookup: CDR1 LNHDA, CDR2 SQIVND (reference sequence).